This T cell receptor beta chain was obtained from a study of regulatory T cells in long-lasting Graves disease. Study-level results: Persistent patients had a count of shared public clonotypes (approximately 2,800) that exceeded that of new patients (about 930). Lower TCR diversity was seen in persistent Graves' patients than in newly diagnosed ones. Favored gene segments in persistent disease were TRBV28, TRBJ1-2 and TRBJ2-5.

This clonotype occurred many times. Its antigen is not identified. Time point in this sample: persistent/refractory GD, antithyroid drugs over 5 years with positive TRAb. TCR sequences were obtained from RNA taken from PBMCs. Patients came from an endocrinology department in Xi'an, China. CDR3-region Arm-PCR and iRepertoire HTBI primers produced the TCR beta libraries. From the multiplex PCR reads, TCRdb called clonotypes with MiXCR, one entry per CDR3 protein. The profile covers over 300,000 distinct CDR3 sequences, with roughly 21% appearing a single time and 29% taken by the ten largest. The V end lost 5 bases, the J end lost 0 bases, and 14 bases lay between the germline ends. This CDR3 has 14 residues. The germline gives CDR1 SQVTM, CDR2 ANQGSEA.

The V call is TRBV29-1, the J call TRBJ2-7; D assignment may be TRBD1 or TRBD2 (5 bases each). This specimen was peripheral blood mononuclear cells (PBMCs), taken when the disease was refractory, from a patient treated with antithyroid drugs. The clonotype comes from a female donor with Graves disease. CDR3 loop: CSVIGPRGSYEQYF. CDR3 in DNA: TGCAGCGTTATTGGTCCGAGGGGCTCCTACGAGCAGTACTTC.